Listed here are 12 T cell receptor beta chains from one sample, sequenced in a study of blood T cell repertoires in COVID-19. Sequencing was performed with immunoSEQ multiplex PCR; in TCRdb, only in-frame clones are kept and a portion is missing. The sample holds around 100,000 clones, around four fifths seen once. The sample comprised peripheral blood. These receptors came from a man aged 65 to 85 with active or convalescent COVID-19.

This clone was counted only a few times. The chain uses TRBV7-9 and TRBJ2-2, with TRBD1 identical over 9 bases. The germline CDR1 and CDR2 sequences are SEHNR and FQNEAQ (reference sequence). This CDR3 contains 15 residues. The ends lost 3 bases at V and 4 bases at J; junction bases unmatched: 3. CDR3 sequence (DNA): TGTGCCAGCAGCTTGGGACAGGGAGGCACCGGGGAGCTGTTTTTT. It yields the protein CASSLGQGGTGELFF.

V and J are TRBV12-3 or TRBV12-4 and TRBJ1-2; D call uncertain. The CDR3 runs to 13 residues. V was shortened by 3 bases and J by 2 bases, with 7 bases between the two germline ends. The CDR3 region is CASSFGQNYGYTF. For the CDR3, the DNA is TGTGCCAGCAGTTTTGGGCAGAACTATGGCTACACCTTC.

The gene calls are TRBV7-3 and TRBJ1-2; 8 bases line up with TRBD1. Unmatched junction bases numbered 6, after V lost 1 base and J lost 8 bases. The germline CDR1 and CDR2 sequences are SGHTA and FQGTGA. CDR3 length: 14 amino acids. CDR3 sequence reads: CASSLRQGAVGYTF. The CDR3 DNA reads as TGTGCCAGCAGCTTAAGGCAGGGGGCTGTCGGCTACACCTTC.

The CDR3 DNA reads TGTGCCAGCAGCTCTCCCAGGGACTCGTCCTACGAGCAGTACTTC. Translated, it gives CASSSPRDSSYEQYF. The chain is built from TRBV11-2 and TRBJ2-7, with a possible D match to TRBD2 (6 bases). The V gene lost 4 bases and the J gene lost 1 base, with 14 bases spanning the gap. The CDR3 has 15 residues. The germline gives CDR1 SGHAT, CDR2 FQNNGV. Full variable domain (rest looked up from reference TRBV11-2 and TRBJ2-7): EAGVAQSPRYKIIEKRQSVAFWCNPISGHATLYWYQQILGQGPKLLIQFQNNGVVDDSQLPKDRFSAERLKGVDSTLKIQPAKLEDSAVYLCASSSPRDSSYEQYFGPGTRLTVT.

The V and J genes are TRBV9 and TRBJ2-5; D call uncertain. V dropped 3 bases and J dropped 4 bases, with 7 bases sitting between them. This CDR3 has 12 residues. Germline loops: CDR1 SGDLS, CDR2 YYNGEE. The CDR3 loop reads CASSGAGETQYF. CDR3 DNA: TGTGCCAGCAGCGGGGCCGGAGAGACCCAGTACTTC.

The genes are TRBV3-1 (or the pseudogene TRBV3-2) and TRBJ1-2; unclear D gene. The CDR3 contains 18 residues. The V end was cut by 0 bases, the J end by 4 bases, with 21 bases between. Looked up from germline, CDR1 is LGHDT and CDR2 is YNNKEL (reference sequence). CDR3 nucleotide sequence: TGTGCCAGCAGCCAAGACTTGGACGGAGGCTCCCTGAGCTATGGCTACACCTTC. Protein sequence: CASSQDLDGGSLSYGYTF.

This clone appeared a single time. This rearrangement joins TRBV11-2 to TRBJ2-7; 10 bases are shared with TRBD2. Germline V gives CDR1 SGHAT, CDR2 FQNNGV. V trimming: 1 base; J trimming: 6 bases; junction bases outside the gene matches: 9. The CDR3 is 16 amino acids. The CDR3 bases are TGTGCCAGCAGCTTAGGGGTAGGGCTAGCGGGAGTCGAGCAGTACTTC. As protein: CASSLGVGLAGVEQYF.

V usage is TRBV7-6 and J usage is TRBJ2-5; 7 bases map to TRBD1. CDR1 and CDR2 (germline): SGHVS, FNYEAQ. CDR3 length: 13 amino acids. The V segment lost 5 bases and the J segment 5 bases; nucleotides outside the gene matches: 5. CDR3: CASSLTGKETQYF. CDR3 in DNA: TGTGCCAGCAGCCTGACAGGGAAGGAGACCCAGTACTTC. The whole variable domain, filled in from reference TRBV7-6 and TRBJ2-5, reads GAGVSQSPRYKVTKRGQDVALRCDPISGHVSLYWYRQALGQGPEFLTYFNYEAQQDKSGLPNDRFSAERPEGSISTLTIQRTEQRDSAMYRCASSLTGKETQYFGPGTRLLVL.

The chain has TRBV11-2 and TRBJ1-1; perhaps TRBD1 as D (5 bases). The CDR3 has 15 amino acids. Looked up from germline, CDR1 is SGHAT and CDR2 is FQNNGV. Trimming took off 6 bases at V and 0 bases at J, with 14 bases between the two ends. Written as DNA, the CDR3 is TGTGCCAGCAGTTTTACAGGTAGATTGAACACTGAAGCTTTCTTT. It encodes CASSFTGRLNTEAFF. Supplemented by reference TRBV11-2 and TRBJ1-1, the full variable domain reads EAGVAQSPRYKIIEKRQSVAFWCNPISGHATLYWYQQILGQGPKLLIQFQNNGVVDDSQLPKDRFSAERLKGVDSTLKIQPAKLEDSAVYLCASSFTGRLNTEAFFGQGTRLTVV.

The chain links TRBV1 to TRBJ2-7; the DNA was not compared with TRBD2, the D call given in the table. TRBV1 represents a pseudogene. This CDR3 comprises 15 residues. CDR3 loop: CTSSQDRRDHYEQYF. CDR3 DNA: TGCACCAGCAGCCAGGACCGGAGGGACCACTACGAGCAGTACTTC.

CDR3 coding DNA: TGTGCCAGCAGCCAATCCCGGGACAGTTCCTACGAGCAGTACTTC. Translated: CASSQSRDSSYEQYF. This chain joins TRBV6-5 and TRBJ2-7, with 7 bases matching TRBD1. Germline CDR1 is MNHEY and CDR2 is SVGAGI. Trimming took 6 bases from V and 1 from J; bases not matched to a gene: 9. The CDR3 runs 15 residues.

The rearrangement joins TRBV5-1 to TRBJ2-3; D gene unclear. Looked up from germline, CDR1 is SGHRS and CDR2 is YFSETQ. The CDR3 runs to 15 residues. V lost 2 bases to trimming and J lost 1 base, with 11 bases between them. The CDR3 spells CASSFFGLGTDTQYF. DNA of the CDR3: TGCGCCAGCAGCTTCTTCGGGTTGGGCACAGATACGCAGTATTTT. The entire variable domain, with the rest obtained from reference TRBV5-1 and TRBJ2-3, is as follows: KAGVTQTPRYLIKTRGQQVTLSCSPISGHRSVSWYQQTPGQGLQFLFEYFSETQRNKGNFPGRFSGRQFSNSRSEMNVSTLELGDSALYLCASSFFGLGTDTQYFGPGTRLTVL.